The present T cell receptor (beta chain) was sequenced within a study of shared clonotypes between healthy human individuals. Only in-frame clones appear in the TCRdb table, and some are missing; sequencing was by immunoSEQ multiplex PCR. This table holds about 1.1 million clones, approximately 80% found once. The CDR3 has 14 residues. Trimming pared 10 bases from V and 2 bases from J, leaving 18 bases between. Germline CDR1 is MDHEN and CDR2 is SYDVKM. Specimen: memory CD4+ T cells from PBMCs. Subset reported: CD45RA-negative fraction. The rearrangement uses TRBV28 and TRBJ2-7; D uncertain. This TCR came from a young man in good health. Some clones in this sample may be carry-over from other donors' samples. CDR3 region: CATRPPTITYEQYF. The CDR3 DNA follows: TGTGCCACCCGACCCCCGACAATTACCTACGAGCAGTACTTC.